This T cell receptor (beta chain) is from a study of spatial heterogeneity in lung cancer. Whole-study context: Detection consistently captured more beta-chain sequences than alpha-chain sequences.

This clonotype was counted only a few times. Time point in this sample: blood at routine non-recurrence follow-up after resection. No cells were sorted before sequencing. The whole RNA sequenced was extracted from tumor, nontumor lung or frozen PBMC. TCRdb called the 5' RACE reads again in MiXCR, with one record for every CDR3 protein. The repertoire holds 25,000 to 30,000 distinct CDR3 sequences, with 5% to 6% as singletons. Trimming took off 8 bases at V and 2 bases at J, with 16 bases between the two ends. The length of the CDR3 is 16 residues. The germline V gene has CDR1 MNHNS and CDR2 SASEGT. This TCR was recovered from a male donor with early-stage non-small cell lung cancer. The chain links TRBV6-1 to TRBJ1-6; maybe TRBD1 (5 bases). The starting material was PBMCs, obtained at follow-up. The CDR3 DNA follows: TGTGCCAGCTTCCCCCGGGACGGAACCTATAATTCACCCCTCCACTTT. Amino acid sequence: CASFPRDGTYNSPLHF.